The rows below give T cell receptor beta chains drawn from one sample of a study of molecular identifiers for immune sequencing clone quantification. TCRdb re-called the PCR reads through MiXCR, storing one row per CDR3 protein. Of fewer than 350,000 distinct CDR3 sequences detected, 24% appear once; the ten largest clones hold 0.74%. What was sequenced was naive CD8+ T cells from blood, with Jurkat cell RNA spiked in. All receptors come from a human donor in good health. Some libraries in this study had Jurkat cell RNA spiked in. Both conserved end residues are part of each CDR3. Fields, in order: CDR3 protein, CDR3 DNA, J gene, D gene, clone size, V gene. D genes are given only for firm matches. Clone size, where shown, is once, few, many, or a class for clones that have expanded.

CASSSRQGNSYEQYF | TGTGCCAGCAGCTCCCGACAGGGCAACTCCTACGAGCAGTACTTC | TRBJ2-7 | TRBD1 | few | TRBV5-6
CASSQDPGQGLDEQYF | TGCGCCAGCAGCCAAGATCCGGGACAGGGGTTGGACGAGCAGTACTTC | TRBJ2-7 | TRBD1 | - | TRBV4-1
CASRYRDRGLETQYF | TGTGCCAGCCGATACCGGGACAGGGGGCTTGAGACCCAGTACTTC | TRBJ2-5 | TRBD1 | few | TRBV6-2/TRBV6-3
CASSFWPDQETQYF | TGTGCCAGCAGTTTTTGGCCCGATCAAGAGACCCAGTACTTC | TRBJ2-5 | - | - | TRBV12-3/TRBV12-4
CASSYGGGGSTDTQYF | TGTGCCAGCAGTTACGGGGGAGGGGGGAGCACAGATACGCAGTATTTT | TRBJ2-3 | - | few | TRBV6-5
CASSIGDRGRVTQYF | TGTGCCAGTAGTATAGGGGACAGGGGGCGCGTGACCCAGTACTTC | TRBJ2-5 | TRBD1 | few | TRBV19
CASSSLPHYEQYF | TGTGCCAGCAGTTCCCTCCCACACTACGAGCAGTACTTC | TRBJ2-7 | - | many | TRBV6-5
CASSSWDYSYEQYF | TGTGCCAGCAGTTCCTGGGACTACTCCTACGAGCAGTACTTC | TRBJ2-7 | TRBD2 | many | TRBV6-5
CASSQGAGNSYEQYF | TGCGCCAGCAGCCAAGGTGCAGGAAACTCCTACGAGCAGTACTTC | TRBJ2-7 | - | few | TRBV4-1
CAWSVGDRGYEQYF | TGTGCCTGGAGTGTTGGGGACAGGGGATACGAGCAGTACTTC | TRBJ2-7 | TRBD1 | few | TRBV30
CAWQGLARNAQFF | TGTGCCTGGCAGGGACTAGCGAGGAATGCGCAGTTCTTC | TRBJ2-1 | TRBD2 | - | TRBV30